This entry lists 10 T cell receptor beta chains sequenced from one sample in a study of blood T cell repertoires in COVID-19. The assay was immunoSEQ multiplex PCR, and TCRdb's table has in-frame clones only and misses some. The profile shows a few hundred thousand clones, around 81% of them singletons. The sample comprised peripheral blood. These receptor sequences come from an older person with COVID-19, enrolled during active disease.

In its sample, this clone was seen a few times. The V and J genes are TRBV18 and TRBJ1-2; 8 nucleotides line up with TRBD1. The CDR3 has 15 residues. V lost 5 bases and J lost 1; bases outside the gene matches: 6. Germline CDR1 and CDR2: KGHSH and LQKENI. The CDR3 sequence is CASSARDRSNYGYTF. CDR3 coding DNA: TGTGCCAGCTCAGCCCGGGACAGGAGTAACTATGGCTACACCTTC.

The chain employs TRBV10-3 and TRBJ1-1; D is undetermined. V lost 6 bases and J 4 bases, leaving 18 bases between the germline ends. Looked up from germline, CDR1 is ENHRY and CDR2 is SYGVKD. The CDR3 has 15 amino acids. CDR3 protein: CAIRSGSNAITEAFF. The CDR3 DNA is TGTGCCATCAGAAGCGGGAGCAATGCAATCACTGAAGCTTTCTTT.

V gene TRBV6-2 or TRBV6-3 combines with J gene TRBJ2-1; D may match TRBD1 or TRBD2 (7 bases each). The CDR3 length is 14 residues. The V end lost 6 bases, the J end lost 8 bases, and 17 bases lay between the germline ends. CDR1 MNHEY and CDR2 SVGEGT come from the germline V gene. CDR3 sequence (DNA): TGTGCCAGCAGCAGGGGGGGCCGTTTAGATGAGCAGTTCTTC. Encoded protein: CASSRGGRLDEQFF.

This clone has a handful of counts. The chain combines TRBV21-1 with TRBJ1-5; the table assigns TRBD1, which was not confirmed against the DNA. TRBV21-1 is flagged as a pseudogene. The CDR3 sequence is 17 residues long. The chain's CDR3 is CASSKGQGAPSNQPQHF. The CDR3 DNA is TGTGCCAGCAGCAAGGGACAGGGGGCCCCGAGCAATCAGCCCCAGCATTTT.

This clone has more than one count but fewer than ten. The chain uses TRBV7-3 and TRBJ2-6, with TRBD1 identical over 8 bases. The V segment lost 1 base and the J segment 0 bases; nucleotides outside the gene matches: 11. CDR3 length equals 20 residues. Germline CDR1 SGHTA, CDR2 FQGTGA. In DNA, the CDR3 is TGTGCCAGCAGCTTAATGGCCCCGGACAGGGCGCACTCTGGGGCCAACGTCCTGACTTTC. Its translation: CASSLMAPDRAHSGANVLTF.

The J gene is TRBJ2-1, the V gene TRBV5-1; 10 bases agree with TRBD2. CDR3 length: 16 residues. The V gene end was trimmed by 2 bases and the J gene end by 5 bases; junction bases not matched to a gene: 7. Per germline, CDR1 SGHRS and CDR2 YFSETQ. CDR3 amino acids: CASSFNSGGANNEQFF. CDR3 nucleotide sequence: TGCGCCAGCAGCTTTAACAGCGGGGGGGCCAACAATGAGCAGTTCTTC.

V usage is TRBV25-1 and J usage is TRBJ2-7; D is unclear. The CDR3 sequence is 15 residues long. V was cut by 6 bases and J by 3 bases, with 18 bases left in between. Germline V gene data show CDR1 as MGHDK and CDR2 as SYGVNS. This CDR3 is CASSDRRREHYEQYF. CDR3 nucleotides: TGTGCCAGCAGCGACCGGAGACGCGAACACTACGAGCAGTACTTC.

V gene TRBV21-1 combines with J gene TRBJ2-5; TRBD1 is the table's D call, not checked against the DNA. TRBV21-1 is shown as a pseudogene. The CDR3 covers 15 residues. CDR3 nucleotide sequence: TGTGCCAGCAGCAAAGGACAGAAGCCCCAAGAGACCCAGTACTTC. Translated, it gives CASSKGQKPQETQYF.

The V gene is TRBV7-3, the J gene TRBJ2-2, with TRBD1 matching 7 bases. Germline V gene sequence: CDR1 SGHTA, CDR2 FQGTGA. The V segment lost 6 bases and the J segment 5 bases; nucleotides outside the gene matches: 6. The CDR3 totals 14 residues. This chain's CDR3 is CASRTGTATGELFF. CDR3 bases: TGTGCCAGCAGAACCGGGACAGCTACCGGGGAGCTGTTTTTT.

Notes on this clone: This specimen includes other DNA sequences encoding the same CDR3. The J gene is TRBJ2-2, the V gene TRBV9; 10 bases fit TRBD2. Germline-derived CDR1 and CDR2 are SGDLS and YYNGEE. The V segment lost 2 bases and the J segment 1 base; nucleotides outside the gene matches: 2. This CDR3 is built from 16 residues. The chain's CDR3 is CASSVLAGGNTGELFF. The CDR3 DNA follows: TGTGCCAGCAGCGTTTTAGCGGGAGGGAACACCGGGGAGCTGTTTTTT.